This TCR beta chain originates from a study of T-cell memory formation after mild COVID-19. TCRdb analysed the 5' RACE reads with MiXCR anew, one entry per CDR3 protein. The table lists hundreds of thousands of distinct CDR3 sequences, about 18% of them singletons, with about 12% in the top ten. This CDR3 spans 18 amino acids. Germline V gives CDR1 SGHTA, CDR2 FQGNSA. The ends lost 0 bases at V and 2 bases at J; junction bases unmatched: 6. In this sample, this clonotype turned up a few times. The chain combines TRBV7-2 with TRBJ2-1; TRBD2 aligns across 11 bases. The TCR sequence derives from an adult woman who had mild COVID-19 (a few samples of this study predate the infection). Cell type and time point are not known. The material sequenced was PBMCs or a T cell subset sorted from them (not recorded which). The CDR3 DNA follows: TGTGCCAGCAGCTTAGCCATACTAGCGGGAGCGGCCTACAATGAGCAGTTCTTC. The encoded protein is CASSLAILAGAAYNEQFF.